The 17 T cell receptor beta chains below all came from one sample that was sequenced in a study of cytomegalovirus exposure and HLA in healthy donors. The PCR employed 60 Vbeta primers together with 13 Jbeta primers. Libraries were prepared by immunoSEQ multiplex PCR; TCRdb keeps only in-frame clonotypes and omits some of them. Here the sample spans about 190,000 clones, around four fifths being singletons. Sequenced sample: PBMCs. All receptors come from a young woman in good health and CMV-seronegative.

This chain uses TRBV7-2 with TRBJ2-1; a possible D gene is TRBD2 (6 bases). CDR3 length: 15 residues. Trimming left V 4 bases short and J 4 bases short, with 14 bases between. CDR1 SGHTA and CDR2 FQGNSA come from the germline V gene. CDR3 in amino acids: CASSWAGSRYNEQFF. Written as DNA, the CDR3 is TGTGCCAGCAGCTGGGCGGGGTCCCGTTACAATGAGCAGTTCTTC. The full variable domain, completed using reference TRBV7-2 and TRBJ2-1, is GAGVSQSPSNKVTEKGKDVELRCDPISGHTALYWYRQSLGQGLEFLIYFQGNSAPDKSGLPSDRFSAERTGGSVSTLTIQRTQQEDSAVYLCASSWAGSRYNEQFFGPGTRLTVL.

The CDR3 DNA is TGTGCCACCAGCAGAGAAAGAGGGCCGGTGGACGAGCAGTACTTC. Residues: CATSRERGPVDEQYF. The chain links TRBV15 to TRBJ2-7, with D possibly being TRBD2 (5 bases). The length of the CDR3 is 15 residues. Deletions cut 0 bases from V and 5 bases from J, with 14 bases between. Germline V gene lookup returns CDR1 LNHNV and CDR2 YYDKDF (reference sequence).

The CDR3 DNA reads as TGTGCCAGCAGTTTCTGGTCAGGGGGCAGCATGAACACTGAAGCTTTCTTT. Translation: CASSFWSGGSMNTEAFF. The rearrangement joins TRBV27 to TRBJ1-1; 8 positions match TRBD1. Germline V gene data show CDR1 as MNHEY and CDR2 as SMNVEV (reference sequence). V lost 3 bases, J lost 0 bases, and 9 bases stayed unmatched. The CDR3 loop spans 17 amino acids.

The V call is TRBV27, the J call TRBJ2-1, with 9 positions matching TRBD2. This CDR3 has 15 amino acids. Germline V gene data show CDR1 as MNHEY and CDR2 as SMNVEV (reference sequence). J gave up 0 bases and V 7 bases, and 4 bases lay outside the gene matches. CDR3 region: CASKNSGSSYNEQFF. As DNA, the CDR3 is TGTGCCAGCAAAAATAGCGGGAGCTCCTACAATGAGCAGTTCTTC.

The V gene is TRBV5-1, the J gene TRBJ2-6; TRBD1 aligns across 7 bases. Trimming took 0 bases from V and 2 from J; bases not matched to a gene: 14. Germline CDR1 reads SGHRS; CDR2 reads YFSETQ. This CDR3 contains 20 residues. CDR3: CASSLGQGFIFGTGANVLTF. The CDR3 DNA is TGCGCCAGCAGCTTGGGACAGGGTTTTATTTTTGGCACTGGGGCCAACGTCCTGACTTTC.

This clone came up a few times. V and J are TRBV7-2 and TRBJ2-7, with D possibly being TRBD1 (6 bases). V was clipped by 7 bases and J by 7 bases, with 14 bases between them. Germline V lookup: CDR1 SGHTA, CDR2 FQGNSA. The CDR3 extends over 12 amino acids. The CDR3 protein is CASTDMGAEQYF. DNA of the CDR3: TGTGCCAGCACCGATATGGGGGCTGAGCAGTACTTC.

The chain uses TRBV9 and TRBJ2-3; D possibly corresponds to TRBD2 (5 bases). The CDR3 is 15 amino acids. Trimming took off 0 bases at V and 2 bases at J, with 10 bases between the two ends. Germline CDR1 and CDR2: SGDLS and YYNGEE. For the CDR3, the DNA is TGTGCCAGCAGCGTAGGCGGGTCGTACACAGATACGCAGTATTTT. This codes for CASSVGGSYTDTQYF.

This clone has more than one count but fewer than ten. The chain is built from TRBV27 and TRBJ2-7, with a tentative D call TRBD2 (5 bases). The CDR3 is 13 residues long. Germline V gene sequence: CDR1 MNHEY, CDR2 SMNVEV (reference sequence). With 5 bases removed from V and 4 bases from J, the gap between germline ends came to 12 bases. DNA of the CDR3: TGTGCCAGCAGTCTAGGACTGATTTACGAGCAGTACTTC. Translating it yields CASSLGLIYEQYF.

This chain uses TRBV9 with TRBJ2-2, with D unresolved. V shed 2 bases and J shed 5 bases, with 7 bases lying between them. Germline V CDR1 and CDR2: SGDLS, YYNGEE. The CDR3 sequence is 13 residues long. CDR3 region: CASSVLSTGELFF. CDR3 coding DNA: TGTGCCAGCAGCGTCTTGAGTACCGGGGAGCTGTTTTTT.

This chain joins TRBV7-8 and TRBJ2-1; TRBD2 aligns across 13 bases. The CDR3 consists of 16 residues. J was trimmed by 8 bases and V by 1 base; bases with no gene match: 5. Germline V lookup: CDR1 SGHVS, CDR2 FQNEAQ. The CDR3: CASSLGWTSGSYEQFF. The CDR3 DNA reads as TGTGCCAGCAGCTTAGGTTGGACTAGCGGGAGCTATGAGCAGTTCTTC.

The V gene is TRBV28, the J gene TRBJ1-1; 9 nucleotides agree with TRBD1. From germline, CDR1 is MDHEN and CDR2 SYDVKM. J was trimmed by 1 base and V by 6 bases; bases with no gene match: 6. The CDR3 has 15 amino acids. CDR3 protein: CASRGLGQGNTEAFF. In DNA, the CDR3 is TGTGCCAGCAGAGGCTTGGGACAGGGGAACACTGAAGCTTTCTTT.

The chain couples TRBV7-8 to TRBJ2-5; 8 bases line up with TRBD1. This CDR3 comprises 14 residues. CDR1 is SGHVS, CDR2 FQNEAQ, per germline. The V gene end was trimmed by 4 bases and the J gene end by 5 bases; junction bases not matched to a gene: 6. The CDR3 nucleotides are TGTGCCAGCAGCTCTTGGACAGGGCAGGAGACCCAGTACTTC. Amino acid sequence: CASSSWTGQETQYF.

The chain uses TRBV7-9 and TRBJ2-5; possible D gene TRBD1, 5 bases. The V end lost 4 bases, the J end lost 5 bases, and 17 bases lay between the germline ends. The CDR3 spans 15 residues. Germline CDR1 and CDR2: SEHNR and FQNEAQ (reference sequence). The CDR3 bases are TGTGCCAGCAGCTCGCCAGAAGCAGGGCGGGAGACCCAGTACTTC. It codes for CASSSPEAGRETQYF. Full variable domain (outside the CDR3, taken from reference TRBV7-9 and TRBJ2-5): DTGVSQNPRHKITKRGQNVTFRCDPISEHNRLYWYRQTLGQGPEFLTYFQNEAQLEKSRLLSDRFSAERPKGSFSTLEIQRTEQGDSAMYLCASSSPEAGRETQYFGPGTRLLVL.

This clone came up once. This chain connects TRBV7-2 to TRBJ2-1; 10 bases are a match to TRBD2. Trimming at V came to 1 base and at J to 8 bases, leaving 5 bases not matched to a gene. The germline CDR1 and CDR2 sequences are SGHTA and FQGNSA. The CDR3 consists of 15 residues. CDR3 bases: TGTGCCAGCAGCTTAGTGGGACTAGCGTACGATGAGCAGTTCTTC. This codes for CASSLVGLAYDEQFF.

The CDR3 region has the DNA TGCGCCAGCAGGGGCTCTAGCGGGGGGGCAGGAGATACGCAGTATTTT. It yields the protein CASRGSSGGAGDTQYF. V is TRBV5-1 and J is TRBJ2-3; TRBD2 aligns across 12 bases. There are 16 residues in the CDR3. Germline CDR1 and CDR2: SGHRS and YFSETQ. Germline trimming cut 5 bases from V and 5 bases from J; bases unmatched to any gene: 9.

This sequence joins TRBV7-6 and TRBJ1-2, with D hard to call. The CDR3 covers 16 residues. V lost 5 bases to trimming and J lost 4 bases, with 20 bases between them. CDR1 is SGHVS and CDR2 is FNYEAQ in the germline V gene. This chain's CDR3 is CASSPTPLESSYGYTF. CDR3 DNA: TGTGCCAGCAGCCCCACCCCGTTGGAGTCCTCCTATGGCTACACCTTC.

This clone showed up just a few times. The genes are TRBV28 and TRBJ2-1, with 11 bases that match TRBD2. The germline V gene encodes CDR1 MDHEN and CDR2 SYDVKM. Germline trimming cut 6 bases from V and 4 bases from J; bases unmatched to any gene: 11. This CDR3 has 17 amino acids. CDR3 loop: CASSPTPGLAVYNEQFF. Here the CDR3 DNA reads TGTGCCAGCAGCCCAACACCGGGACTAGCGGTATACAATGAGCAGTTCTTC.